What follows is one T cell receptor beta chain and its context. This sample is part of a study of blood T cell repertoires in COVID-19. Whole-study context: Collection of acute and convalescent COVID-19 samples took place in the United States, Italy and Spain. In each case, the material was cDNA or gDNA derived from T cells, B-cell-depleted T cells, or PBMCs.

Trimming cost V 9 bases and J 3 bases; bases outside gene matches: 8. Germline CDR1 is LNHDA and CDR2 is SQIVND (reference sequence). This CDR3 has 14 amino acids. Individuals aged about 18 to 90 years were recruited from roughly 23 US areas. Participants' reported clinical history set cohort assignment. This table comes from immunoSEQ multiplex PCR, and its TCRdb copy is limited to in-frame clones, with some not included. The sample consists of over 300,000 clones, around 89% of them appearing once. The source is a young woman with acute COVID-19. The chain employs TRBV19 and TRBJ1-3, with 7 nucleotides matching TRBD1. Sample: PBMCs or T cells enriched from blood (not recorded which). The CDR3 DNA follows: TGTGCCAGCAGAGACAGGGACTTTGGAAACACCATATATTTT. It is translated as CASRDRDFGNTIYF.